One sample yielded the 32 T cell receptor beta chains listed below, sequenced in a study of T cell repertoires in cytomegalovirus infection. TCRdb passed the reads through MiXCR, listing each CDR3 protein once. The data show 630,000 or so distinct CDR3 sequences, approximately 25% seen once. Sequencing was performed on CD8+ T cells from PBMCs. These TCRs come from a human donor in good health (CMV status not recorded). Some clones in this sample may be carry-over from other donors' samples.

Ten or more counts support this clonotype. The chain is built from TRBV7-2 and TRBJ2-5, with 10 bases identical to TRBD2. Losses at the gene ends were 5 bases for V and 7 bases for J; bases not matched to a gene: 10. There are 15 residues in the CDR3. Germline V gives CDR1 SGHTA, CDR2 FQGNSA. CDR3 sequence (DNA): TGTGCCAGCAGCGAGTTCAGCGGGGGGGCCGGGACCCAGTACTTC. The encoded protein is CASSEFSGGAGTQYF.

The V gene is TRBV7-4, the J gene TRBJ1-1; 7 nucleotides line up with TRBD1. The CDR3 extends over 17 amino acids. J was trimmed by 3 bases and V by 5 bases; bases with no gene match: 15. Germline CDR1 SGHVT, CDR2 SQSDAQ. The CDR3 bases are TGTGCCAGCAGCCTAGGGCCTGTTCGACAGGGACACACTGAAGCTTTCTTT. Translated, it gives CASSLGPVRQGHTEAFF.

The chain uses TRBV28 and TRBJ1-1, with 7 bases lining up with TRBD1. The CDR3 totals 15 residues. CDR1 is MDHEN and CDR2 is SYDVKM in the germline V gene. V was clipped by 6 bases and J by 5 bases; unmatched bases: 12. The CDR3 DNA is TGTGCCAGCAGCAATAGGGACACCAGGGGGACTGAAGCTTTCTTT. Translated: CASSNRDTRGTEAFF. The variable domain in full, with the rest retrieved from reference TRBV28 and TRBJ1-1, is DVKVTQSSRYLVKRTGEKVFLECVQDMDHENMFWYRQDPGLGLRLIYFSYDVKMKEKGDIPEGYSVSREKKERFSLILESASTNQTSMYLCASSNRDTRGTEAFFGQGTRLTVV.

V gene TRBV20-1 combines with J gene TRBJ2-2; D not certain. Trimming took off 4 bases at V and 2 bases at J, with 8 bases between the two ends. Germline V gene sequence: CDR1 DFQATT, CDR2 SNEGSKA (reference sequence). CDR3 size: 13 residues. The CDR3 loop reads CSATVPNTGELFF. The CDR3 DNA reads as TGCAGTGCTACGGTGCCCAACACCGGGGAGCTGTTTTTT.

This clonotype was counted at least ten times. The chain links TRBV7-2 to TRBJ1-2; D is undetermined. The germline CDR1 and CDR2 sequences are SGHTA and FQGNSA. The ends were cut back, 6 bases at V and 5 bases at J, with 7 bases in the middle. The CDR3 contains 11 residues. This CDR3 reads CASSSAYGYTF. The DNA for the CDR3 is TGTGCCAGCAGTTCGGCTTATGGCTACACCTTC. Combining the CDR3 with reference TRBV7-2 and TRBJ1-2 gives the whole variable domain GAGVSQSPSNKVTEKGKDVELRCDPISGHTALYWYRQSLGQGLEFLIYFQGNSAPDKSGLPSDRFSAERTGGSVSTLTIQRTQQEDSAVYLCASSSAYGYTFGSGTRLTVV.

The V and J genes are TRBV6-5 and TRBJ1-2; D is unclear. The CDR3 length is 13 residues. The ends were cut back, 7 bases at V and 0 bases at J, with 9 bases in the middle. Germline V CDR1 and CDR2: MNHEY, SVGAGI. CDR3 loop: CASTKTSNYGYTF. The DNA of the CDR3 is TGTGCCAGCACTAAGACATCTAACTATGGCTACACCTTC.

On this clonotype: This may come from a read error, since a much larger clone is one base off. The rearrangement uses TRBV7-3 and TRBJ2-1; tentatively, D is TRBD2 (7 bases). Germline V gene data show CDR1 as SGHTA and CDR2 as FQGTGA. The V and J ends lost 2 bases and 8 bases respectively, with 16 bases between them. This CDR3 has 15 residues. The CDR3 spells CASSLAGASADEQFF. CDR3 DNA: TGTGCCAGCAGCTTAGCGGGGGCGTCGGCCGATGAGCAGTTCTTC.

This clonotype showed up just once. This chain uses TRBV19 with TRBJ2-1; 11 positions agree with TRBD2. There are 14 residues in the CDR3. V gave up 5 bases and J gave up 10 bases; unmatched junction bases: 7. The germline CDR1 and CDR2 sequences are LNHDA and SQIVND (reference sequence). Here the CDR3 DNA reads TGTGCCAGTAGTCCTAGCGGGGGGAGTAGGGAGCAGTTCTTC. Protein sequence: CASSPSGGSREQFF.

This clonotype was found once. The chain employs TRBV5-6 and TRBJ2-5; TRBD1 matches at 8 bases. After removal of 2 bases from V and 2 bases from J, the junction contained 14 bases not matched to a gene. The CDR3 is 18 residues long. Germline lookup yields CDR1 SGHDT and CDR2 YYEEEE. The CDR3 DNA reads as TGTGCCAGCAGCTTAAGGACAGGGATTGATCGTCCACAAGAGACCCAGTACTTC. Translating gives CASSLRTGIDRPQETQYF.

The chain joins TRBV15 to TRBJ2-7; the match to TRBD2 covers 8 bases. V lost 9 bases, J lost 4 bases, and 2 bases stayed unmatched. From germline, CDR1 is LNHNV and CDR2 YYDKDF (reference sequence). This CDR3 has 11 residues. CDR3 loop: CATREGYEQYF. CDR3 DNA: TGTGCCACACGGGAGGGATACGAGCAGTACTTC. The full variable domain, its missing parts supplied by reference TRBV15 and TRBJ2-7, is DAMVIQNPRYQVTQFGKPVTLSCSQTLNHNVMYWYQQKSSQAPKLLFHYYDKDFNNEADTPDNFQSRRPNTSFCFLDIRSPGLGDTAMYLCATREGYEQYFGPGTRLTVT.

This clonotype was detected ten times or more. The chain has TRBV7-2 and TRBJ2-7; 9 bases are shared with TRBD1. This CDR3 has 17 residues. V lost 3 bases and J lost 2; bases outside the gene matches: 11. CDR1 is SGHTA and CDR2 is FQGNSA in the germline V gene. DNA of the CDR3: TGTGCCAGCAGCTTCGACCACGACAGGGGGAACCCCTACGAGCAGTACGTC. It is translated as CASSFDHDRGNPYEQYV.

This clonotype was seen repeatedly, ten times or more. The genes are TRBV6-1 and TRBJ2-1, with D possibly TRBD2 on 6 matching bases. The CDR3 spans 14 residues. Germline-derived CDR1 and CDR2 are MNHNS and SASEGT. V was pared by 6 bases and J by 0 bases, with 9 bases between. Here the CDR3 reads CASRKDYSYNEQFF. Here the CDR3 DNA reads TGTGCCAGCAGAAAGGACTACTCCTACAATGAGCAGTTCTTC.

The V gene is TRBV7-6, the J gene TRBJ2-3, with D possibly TRBD2 on 5 matching bases. The CDR3 runs to 15 residues. V was cut by 6 bases and J by 2 bases, with 15 bases left in between. Germline CDR1 reads SGHVS; CDR2 reads FNYEAQ. The CDR3 bases are TGTGCCAGCAGTCTAAGCGGCGGCCACACAGATACGCAGTATTTT. Translated, it gives CASSLSGGHTDTQYF.

Regarding this clonotype: A much larger clonotype is one base distant, so this may be a read error. The CDR3 sequence: CASTPRRGGYNEQFF. The CDR3, as DNA: TGTGCCAGCACCCCCCGGAGGGGGGGATACAATGAGCAGTTCTTC. The chain couples TRBV11-1 to TRBJ2-1; the D gene is possibly TRBD2 (7 bases). The germline V and J ends were trimmed by 7 bases and 4 bases, with 17 bases remaining between them. The length of the CDR3 is 15 residues. Germline CDR1 and CDR2: SGHAT and FQDESV (reference sequence).

The chain combines TRBV28 with TRBJ1-2; D is possibly TRBD1 (5 bases). Between the trimmed V and J ends, which lost 7 bases and 4 bases, there was a span of 22 bases. Germline CDR1 is MDHEN and CDR2 is SYDVKM. This CDR3 is 16 amino acids long. Here the CDR3 reads CASTLNRSGGRYGYTF. The CDR3 DNA sequence: TGTGCCAGCACCCTAAACCGGAGTGGGGGTCGCTATGGCTACACCTTC.

This clonotype was seen repeatedly, ten times or more. The V gene is TRBV7-9, the J gene TRBJ2-7, with D possibly matching TRBD1 (6 bases). Per the germline V gene, CDR1 is SEHNR and CDR2 is FQNEAQ (reference sequence). Trimming removed 8 bases at V and 2 bases at J, with 13 bases between. This CDR3 has 13 amino acids. The CDR3 loop reads CASEGDLTYEQYF. CDR3 bases: TGTGCCAGCGAGGGGGACCTGACCTACGAGCAGTACTTC.

This chain connects TRBV12-3 or TRBV12-4 to TRBJ2-3, with 7 bases lining up with TRBD2. The junction had 8 bases not matched to a gene; V was cut back by 5 bases and J by 0 bases. The CDR3 runs 16 residues. CDR3 region: CASSPVAGYSTDTQYF. Written as DNA, the CDR3 is TGTGCCAGCAGTCCGGTAGCGGGCTATAGCACAGATACGCAGTATTTT.

This clonotype has a count of ten or more. The chain links TRBV7-9 to TRBJ2-5, with D hard to call. The V gene's germline CDR1 is SEHNR and CDR2 FQNEAQ (reference sequence). Trimming left V 3 bases short and J 5 bases short, with 10 bases between. CDR3 size: 13 residues. DNA for the CDR3: TGTGCCAGCAGCTTCCCCGCGTTGGAGACCCAGTACTTC. As protein: CASSFPALETQYF.

This clonotype came up a few times. The chain has TRBV20-1 and TRBJ2-3; either TRBD1 or TRBD2 may supply D (7 bases each). In germline, CDR1 is DFQATT, CDR2 SNEGSKA (reference sequence). This CDR3 spans 13 amino acids. V lost 2 bases, J lost 6 bases, and 12 bases lay in between. DNA of the CDR3: TGCAGTGCTAGACCCCAGGGGGGGGATACGCAGTATTTT. Protein sequence: CSARPQGGDTQYF.

The rearrangement uses TRBV20-1 and TRBJ2-6, with D possibly being TRBD2 (6 bases). Germline CDR1 is DFQATT and CDR2 is SNEGSKA (reference sequence). Trimming left V 4 bases short and J 1 base short, with 26 bases between. The CDR3 totals 20 residues. Written as DNA, the CDR3 is TGCAGTGCTACTTCCTTCGGCGGAGGGACCCTTCATTCTGGGGCCAACGTCCTGACTTTC. This translates into CSATSFGGGTLHSGANVLTF.

The chain is built from TRBV5-1 and TRBJ2-7; 7 bases are a match to TRBD2. The CDR3 consists of 13 residues. Losses at the gene ends were 4 bases for V and 6 bases for J; bases not matched to a gene: 7. Germline CDR1 reads SGHRS; CDR2 reads YFSETQ. This CDR3 is CASSPMGGGEQYV. The CDR3 nucleotides read TGCGCCAGCAGCCCGATGGGCGGGGGCGAGCAGTACGTC.

This clonotype occurred a few times. V gene TRBV6-2 or TRBV6-3 combines with J gene TRBJ2-7; D is ambiguous. The CDR3 is 12 residues long. Germline loops: CDR1 MNHEY, CDR2 SVGEGT. V lost 5 bases, J lost 1 base, and 6 bases lay in between. The CDR3 loop reads CASSIGSYEQYV. Written as DNA, the CDR3 is TGTGCCAGCAGTATCGGTTCCTACGAGCAGTACGTC.

As DNA, the CDR3 is TGTGCCACCAGCAGAGTTGACAGCGACAATCAGCCCCAGCATTTT. Its translation: CATSRVDSDNQPQHF. The chain combines TRBV15 with TRBJ1-5; D may be TRBD1 (5 bases). Trimming pared 1 base from V and 3 bases from J, leaving 10 bases between. Looked up from germline, CDR1 is LNHNV and CDR2 is YYDKDF (reference sequence). This CDR3 comprises 15 residues.

Concerning this clonotype: This could be a read error, since a much larger clone is one nucleotide away. J is TRBJ2-1 and V is TRBV6-5, with D perhaps assigned TRBD1 or TRBD2 (5 bases each). Looked up from germline, CDR1 is MNHEY and CDR2 is SVGAGI. The CDR3 is 15 residues long. CDR3 bases: TGTGCCAACAGTCTCCTAGGGGAGTCCTACAATGAGCAGTTCTTC. Translating it yields CANSLLGESYNEQFF.

This clonotype has just a few counts. The genes are TRBV20-1 and TRBJ1-6; D is ambiguous. CDR3 length: 17 residues. CDR1 is DFQATT and CDR2 is SNEGSKA in the germline V gene (reference sequence). V lost 0 bases to trimming and J lost 4 bases, with 16 bases between them. The CDR3 sequence is CSAREVGSTIYNSPLHF. CDR3 sequence (DNA): TGCAGTGCTAGAGAGGTTGGATCGACCATATATAATTCACCCCTCCACTTT.

The chain has TRBV9 and TRBJ2-3; tentative D call: TRBD2 (5 bases). The CDR3 extends over 17 amino acids. Germline lookup yields CDR1 SGDLS and CDR2 YYNGEE. Trimming took off 0 bases at V and 1 base at J, with 15 bases between the two ends. The CDR3 here is CASSVVPASIGTDTQYF. The CDR3 DNA reads as TGTGCCAGCAGCGTAGTTCCCGCTAGCATCGGCACAGATACGCAGTATTTT.

For this clonotype: This may come from a read error, since a much larger clone is one base off. J is TRBJ2-2 and V is TRBV11-2; TRBD2 matches 7 bases. Per germline, CDR1 SGHAT and CDR2 FQNNGV. The CDR3 runs to 18 residues. The CDR3 region has the DNA TGTGCCAACAGCTTAGGTTTAAGGCGGGGGAGGTTTGCCGGGGAGCTGTTTTTT. Its protein product is CANSLGLRRGRFAGELFF.

This clonotype showed up many times. The chain is built from TRBV7-8 and TRBJ2-1, with D perhaps TRBD1 (6 bases). CDR1 and CDR2 (germline): SGHVS, FQNEAQ. V gave up 8 bases and J gave up 5 bases, with 13 bases separating them. CDR3 length equals 13 residues. For the CDR3, the DNA is TGTGCCAGCTCCAGGGGTTCGGACAATGAGCAGTTCTTC. Amino acids: CASSRGSDNEQFF.

In this sample, this clonotype turned up many times. The chain has TRBV7-2 and TRBJ2-3; 9 bases fit TRBD2. Germline V gene data show CDR1 as SGHTA and CDR2 as FQGNSA. V trimming: 3 bases; J trimming: 2 bases; junction bases outside the gene matches: 9. CDR3 length: 17 residues. Here the CDR3 reads CASSFPAAGGYTDTQYF. The DNA for the CDR3 is TGTGCCAGCAGCTTCCCCGCGGCGGGGGGGTACACAGATACGCAGTATTTT.

The V gene is TRBV7-6, the J gene TRBJ1-5, with D uncertain. The CDR3 loop spans 13 amino acids. The germline V and J ends were trimmed by 5 bases and 7 bases, with 12 bases remaining between them. CDR1 is SGHVS, CDR2 FNYEAQ, per germline. CDR3 sequence reads: CASSAGPRQPQHF. DNA for the CDR3: TGTGCCAGCAGCGCGGGCCCCCGCCAGCCCCAGCATTTT.

This clonotype has a handful of counts. The chain links TRBV2 to TRBJ1-5; D call uncertain. This CDR3 is 12 amino acids long. V lost 4 bases and J 12 bases, leaving 13 bases between the germline ends. Looked up from germline, CDR1 is SNHLY and CDR2 is FYNNEI. This CDR3 is CASSGPGWDQHF. Written as DNA, the CDR3 is TGTGCCAGCAGTGGGCCCGGGTGGGACCAGCATTTT.

This clonotype was recorded a few times. The genes are TRBV10-2 and TRBJ1-5; D is unclear. Germline-derived CDR1 and CDR2 are WSHSY and SAAADI. Deletions cut 1 base from V and 5 bases from J, with 6 bases between. The CDR3 is made up of 13 amino acids. CDR3 residues: CASSELLHQPQHF. The CDR3 region has the DNA TGCGCCAGCAGTGAGTTATTACATCAGCCCCAGCATTTT.